The 5 T cell receptor beta chains reported below all come from one sample, sequenced in a study of vaccination and CD4 T cells after COVID-19. Sequencing of DNA taken from cultured CD4+ T cells relied on the Oncomine TCR Beta short-read assay. TCRdb re-derived calls from the PCR reads in MiXCR, one entry per CDR3 protein. Of some 16,000 distinct CDR3 sequences in the sample, about 46% were seen once. These receptors' targets are unknown. The treatment was: roughly 11-day PBMC culture with coronavirus spike peptide pools or control peptides (ViraFEST assay). The sequenced sample was CD4+ T cells from blood, cultured in vitro, obtained after SARS-CoV-2 vaccination. These receptors all come from a human donor who had recovered from COVID-19.

This clonotype was seen a handful of times. The chain carries TRBV2 and TRBJ1-2; no clear D gene. Germline assignment: CDR1 SNHLY and CDR2 FYNNEI. The V and J ends lost 6 bases and 7 bases respectively, with 15 bases between them. The CDR3 runs to 13 residues. DNA of the CDR3: TGTGCCAGCAGCGCGACGGGAGTCGGTGGCTACACCTTC. Translating gives CASSATGVGGYTF.

This chain joins TRBV5-6 and TRBJ2-7, with a tentative D call TRBD1 (6 bases). Germline-derived CDR1 and CDR2 are SGHDT and YYEEEE. Deletions cut 3 bases from V and 0 bases from J, with 13 bases between. This CDR3 region has 15 residues. The CDR3 nucleotides are TGTGCCAGCAGCTCACTAGGACAGTACTCCTACGAGCAGTACTTC. Translated: CASSSLGQYSYEQYF.

This clonotype has a handful of counts. The chain links TRBV10-3 to TRBJ2-7; 9 bases are a match to TRBD1. Losses at the gene ends were 6 bases for V and 5 bases for J; bases not matched to a gene: 5. Germline values: CDR1 ENHRY, CDR2 SYGVKD. CDR3 length: 13 residues. The CDR3 nucleotides read TGTGCCATCAGGGACAGGGGCCCCCACGAGCAGTACTTC. Protein sequence: CAIRDRGPHEQYF.

The chain carries TRBV19 and TRBJ2-1; 11 positions match TRBD2. CDR3 size: 19 residues. J was trimmed by 0 bases and V by 3 bases; bases with no gene match: 10. Germline CDR1 LNHDA, CDR2 SQIVND (reference sequence). The CDR3: CASSIKGGLAASSYNEQFF. In DNA form, the CDR3 reads TGTGCCAGTAGTATTAAGGGGGGACTAGCGGCTAGCTCCTACAATGAGCAGTTCTTC. Variable domain in full (rest from reference TRBV19 and TRBJ2-1): DGGITQSPKYLFRKEGQNVTLSCEQNLNHDAMYWYRQDPGQGLRLIYYSQIVNDFQKGDIAEGYSVSREKKESFPLTVTSAQKNPTAFYLCASSIKGGLAASSYNEQFFGPGTRLTVL.

This clonotype was found a few times. The chain has TRBV20-1 and TRBJ2-1; 9 bases align to TRBD2. The CDR3 covers 14 residues. Germline trimming cut 4 bases from V and 6 bases from J; bases unmatched to any gene: 7. CDR1 is DFQATT and CDR2 is SNEGSKA in the germline V gene (reference sequence). CDR3 nucleotide sequence: TGCAGTGCTACCTTGGGACTAGCTGCCAATGAGCAGTTCTTC. Translating gives CSATLGLAANEQFF.